This T cell receptor beta chain was observed in a study of Graves' ophthalmopathy and Graves' hyperthyroidism. The study's findings and limits: Blood also carried most expanded thyroid clonotypes exceeding 0.001 frequency.

Moderate-to-severe activity, CAS ≥3, NOSPECS ≥4 and duration under 3 months were recorded for donors with ophthalmopathy. CDR3 length: 13 residues. The germline CDR1 and CDR2 sequences are MGHRA and YSYEKL. Trimming took off 5 bases at V and 1 base at J, with 8 bases between the two ends. This clonotype was seen at least ten times. The antigen remains undetermined. As the template, RNA transcripts were used to amplify TCR beta CDR3 regions. RT-PCR with HTBI primers came first, then second-round multiplex PCR. TCRdb re-called the multiplex PCR reads with MiXCR, one entry per CDR3 protein. Of some 210,000 distinct CDR3 sequences listed, approximately 28% were seen once; the top ten hold 9.1%.

The sequencing input was peripheral blood. The sequence was collected from a middle-aged man with Graves' ophthalmopathy. The rearrangement uses TRBV4-1 and TRBJ1-1, with a tentative D call TRBD1 (5 bases). CDR3 sequence (DNA): TGCGCCAGCAGCTGGGACCCGAACACTGAAGCTTTCTTT. As protein: CASSWDPNTEAFF.